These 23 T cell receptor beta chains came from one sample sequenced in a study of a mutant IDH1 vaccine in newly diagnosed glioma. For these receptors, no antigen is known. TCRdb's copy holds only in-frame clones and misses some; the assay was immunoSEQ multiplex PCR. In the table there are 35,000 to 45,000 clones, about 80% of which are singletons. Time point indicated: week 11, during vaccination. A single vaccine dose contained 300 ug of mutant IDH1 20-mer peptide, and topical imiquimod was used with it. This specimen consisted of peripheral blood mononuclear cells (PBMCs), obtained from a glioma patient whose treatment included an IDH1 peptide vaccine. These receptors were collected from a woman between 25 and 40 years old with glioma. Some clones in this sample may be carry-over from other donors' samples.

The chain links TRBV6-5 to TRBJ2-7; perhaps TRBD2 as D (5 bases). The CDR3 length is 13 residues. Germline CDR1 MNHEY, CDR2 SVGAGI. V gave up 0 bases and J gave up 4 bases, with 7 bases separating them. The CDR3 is CASSYSTGYEQYF. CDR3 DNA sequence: TGTGCCAGCAGTTACTCAACGGGATACGAGCAGTACTTC.

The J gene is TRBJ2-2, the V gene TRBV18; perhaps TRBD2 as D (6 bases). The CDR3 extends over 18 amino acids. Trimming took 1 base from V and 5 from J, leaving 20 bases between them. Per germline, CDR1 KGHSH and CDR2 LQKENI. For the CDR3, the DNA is TGTGCCAGCTCACCACTCCGAGGCGTCGGGAGTGATACCGGGGAGCTGTTTTTT. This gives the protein CASSPLRGVGSDTGELFF.

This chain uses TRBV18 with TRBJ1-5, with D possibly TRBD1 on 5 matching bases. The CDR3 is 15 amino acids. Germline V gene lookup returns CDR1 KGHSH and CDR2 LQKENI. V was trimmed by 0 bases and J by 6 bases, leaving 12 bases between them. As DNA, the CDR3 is TGTGCCAGCTCACCACCCAGGGTTCAGGGTCAGCCCCAGCATTTT. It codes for CASSPPRVQGQPQHF.

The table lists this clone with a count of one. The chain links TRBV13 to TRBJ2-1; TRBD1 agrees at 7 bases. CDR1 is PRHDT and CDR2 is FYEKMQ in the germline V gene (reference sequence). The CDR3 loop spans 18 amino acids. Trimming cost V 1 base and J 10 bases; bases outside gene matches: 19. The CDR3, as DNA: TGTGCCAGCAGCTTAGAGTCTGCCTCGGGGACAGCCTCTAACGAGCAGTTCTTC. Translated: CASSLESASGTASNEQFF.

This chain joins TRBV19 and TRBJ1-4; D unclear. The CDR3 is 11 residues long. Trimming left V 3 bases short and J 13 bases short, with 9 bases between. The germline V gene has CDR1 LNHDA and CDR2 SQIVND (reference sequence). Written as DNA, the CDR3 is TGTGCCAGTAGTATGGGTAGAGGACTGTTTTTT. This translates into CASSMGRGLFF.

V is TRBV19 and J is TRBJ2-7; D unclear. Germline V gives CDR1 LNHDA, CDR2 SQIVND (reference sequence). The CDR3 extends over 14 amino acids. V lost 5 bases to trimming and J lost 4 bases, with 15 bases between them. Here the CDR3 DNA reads TGTGCCAGTAGTCTGAGACACCTAGTTTACGAGCAGTACTTC. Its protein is CASSLRHLVYEQYF.

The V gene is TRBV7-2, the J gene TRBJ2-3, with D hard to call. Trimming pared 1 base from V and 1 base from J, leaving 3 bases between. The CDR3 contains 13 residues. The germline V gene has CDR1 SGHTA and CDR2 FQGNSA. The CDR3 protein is CASSLVGTDTQYF. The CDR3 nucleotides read TGTGCCAGCAGCTTAGTAGGCACAGATACGCAGTATTTT.

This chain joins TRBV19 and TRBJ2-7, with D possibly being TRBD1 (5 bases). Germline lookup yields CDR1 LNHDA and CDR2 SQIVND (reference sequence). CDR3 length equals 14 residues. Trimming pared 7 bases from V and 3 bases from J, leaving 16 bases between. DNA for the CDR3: TGTGCCAGTAAGGAAACAGGCCGTTACTACGAGCAGTACTTC. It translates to CASKETGRYYEQYF.

CDR3 DNA: TGTGCCAGCAGCTTAGAGGCACAGGAATCGATCGAGCAGTACTTC. Amino acid sequence: CASSLEAQESIEQYF. The chain carries TRBV7-6 and TRBJ2-7; TRBD1 might be the D (5 bases). Germline V gene sequence: CDR1 SGHVS, CDR2 FNYEAQ. The CDR3 spans 15 residues. Trimming took off 1 base at V and 6 bases at J, with 16 bases between the two ends.

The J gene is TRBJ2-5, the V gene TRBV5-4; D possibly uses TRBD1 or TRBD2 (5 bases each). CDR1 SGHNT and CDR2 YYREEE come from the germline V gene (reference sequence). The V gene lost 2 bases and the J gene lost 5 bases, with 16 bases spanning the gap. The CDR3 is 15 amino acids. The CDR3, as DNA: TGTGCCAGCAGCTTCTCTGGGGGAGAGGAGGAGACCCAGTACTTC. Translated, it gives CASSFSGGEEETQYF.

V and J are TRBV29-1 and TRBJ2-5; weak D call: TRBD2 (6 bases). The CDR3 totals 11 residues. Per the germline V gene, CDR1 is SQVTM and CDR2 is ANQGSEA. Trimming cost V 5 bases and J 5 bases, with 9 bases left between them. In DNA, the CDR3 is TGCAGCGTTCCCCGGGGGGAGACCCAGTACTTC. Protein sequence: CSVPRGETQYF. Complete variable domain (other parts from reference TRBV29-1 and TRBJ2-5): SAVISQKPSRDICQRGTSLTIQCQVDSQVTMMFWYRQQPGQSLTLIATANQGSEATYESGFVIDKFPISRPNLTFSTLTVSNMSPEDSSIYLCSVPRGETQYFGPGTRLLVL.

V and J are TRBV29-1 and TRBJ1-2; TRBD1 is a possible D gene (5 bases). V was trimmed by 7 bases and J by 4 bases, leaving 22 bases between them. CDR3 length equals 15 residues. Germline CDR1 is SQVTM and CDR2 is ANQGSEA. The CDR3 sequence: CSDGIWDSVGYGYTF. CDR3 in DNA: TGCAGCGACGGGATTTGGGACTCTGTAGGCTATGGCTACACCTTC.

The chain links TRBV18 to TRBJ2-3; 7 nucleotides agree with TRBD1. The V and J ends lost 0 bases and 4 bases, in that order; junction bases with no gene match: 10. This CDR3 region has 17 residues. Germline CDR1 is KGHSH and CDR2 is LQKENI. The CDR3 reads CASSPPHQGVTPDTQYF. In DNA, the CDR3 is TGTGCCAGCTCACCACCGCACCAGGGGGTAACCCCAGATACGCAGTATTTT. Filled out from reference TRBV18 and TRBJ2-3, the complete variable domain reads NAGVMQNPRHLVRRRGQEARLRCSPMKGHSHVYWYRQLPEEGLKFMVYLQKENIIDESGMPKERFSAEFPKEGPSILRIQQVVRGDSAAYFCASSPPHQGVTPDTQYFGPGTRLTVL.

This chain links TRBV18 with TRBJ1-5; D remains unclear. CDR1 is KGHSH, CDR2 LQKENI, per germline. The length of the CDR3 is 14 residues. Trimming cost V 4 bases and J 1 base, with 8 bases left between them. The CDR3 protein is CASSRGSSNQPQHF. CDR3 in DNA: TGTGCCAGCTCACGAGGAAGCAGCAATCAGCCCCAGCATTTT. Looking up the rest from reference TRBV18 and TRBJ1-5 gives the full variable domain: NAGVMQNPRHLVRRRGQEARLRCSPMKGHSHVYWYRQLPEEGLKFMVYLQKENIIDESGMPKERFSAEFPKEGPSILRIQQVVRGDSAAYFCASSRGSSNQPQHFGDGTRLSIL.

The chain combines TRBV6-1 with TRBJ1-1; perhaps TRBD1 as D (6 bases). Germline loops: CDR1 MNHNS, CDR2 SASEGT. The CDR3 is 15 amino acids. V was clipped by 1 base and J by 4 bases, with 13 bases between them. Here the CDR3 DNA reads TGTGCCAGCAGTGAAGGACAGGTGTGGGGCACTGAAGCTTTCTTT. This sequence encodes CASSEGQVWGTEAFF.

This CDR3 is CAWSPGQGSYEQYF. The CDR3 DNA reads as TGTGCCTGGAGTCCGGGACAGGGATCCTACGAGCAGTACTTC. The chain is built from TRBV30 and TRBJ2-7; 9 bases are a match to TRBD1. This CDR3 region has 14 residues. The V and J ends lost 2 bases and 1 base, in that order; junction bases with no gene match: 3. Germline-derived CDR1 and CDR2 are GTSNPN and SVGIG (reference sequence).

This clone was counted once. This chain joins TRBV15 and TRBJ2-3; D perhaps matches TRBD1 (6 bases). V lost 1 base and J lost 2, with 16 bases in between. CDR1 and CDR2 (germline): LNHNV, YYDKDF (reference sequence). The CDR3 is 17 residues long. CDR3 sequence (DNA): TGTGCCACCAGCAGAGGGGGGCTTAGAGCCGACACAGATACGCAGTATTTT. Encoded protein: CATSRGGLRADTDTQYF.

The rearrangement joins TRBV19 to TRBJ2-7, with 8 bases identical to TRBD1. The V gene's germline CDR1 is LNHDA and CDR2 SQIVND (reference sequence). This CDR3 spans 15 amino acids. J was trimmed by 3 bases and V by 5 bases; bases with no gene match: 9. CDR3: CASSPRAGGIYEQYF. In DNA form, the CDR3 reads TGTGCCAGTAGTCCCAGGGCAGGGGGCATCTACGAGCAGTACTTC.

The CDR3 spells CAPNKGQYF. CDR3 DNA: TGCGCCCCAAATAAAGGCCAGTATTTT. The V call is TRBV23-1, the J call TRBJ2-3, with D uncertain. TRBV23-1 is designated an ORF whose function remains uncertain. The CDR3 contains 9 residues. V was clipped by 11 bases and J by 12 bases, with 12 bases between them.

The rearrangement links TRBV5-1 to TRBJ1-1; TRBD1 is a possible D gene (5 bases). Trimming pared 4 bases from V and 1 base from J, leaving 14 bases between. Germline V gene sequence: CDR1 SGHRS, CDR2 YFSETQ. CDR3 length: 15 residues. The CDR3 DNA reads TGCGCCAGCAGCCAACTGACAGCCCCGAACACTGAAGCTTTCTTT. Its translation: CASSQLTAPNTEAFF.

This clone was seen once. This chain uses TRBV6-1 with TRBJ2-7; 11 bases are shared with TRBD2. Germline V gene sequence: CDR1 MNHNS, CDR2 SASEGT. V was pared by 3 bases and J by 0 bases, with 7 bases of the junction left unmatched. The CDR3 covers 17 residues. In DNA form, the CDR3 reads TGTGCCAGCAGTGACCTAGCGGGAGGCGATGGCTCCTACGAGCAGTACTTC. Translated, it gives CASSDLAGGDGSYEQYF.

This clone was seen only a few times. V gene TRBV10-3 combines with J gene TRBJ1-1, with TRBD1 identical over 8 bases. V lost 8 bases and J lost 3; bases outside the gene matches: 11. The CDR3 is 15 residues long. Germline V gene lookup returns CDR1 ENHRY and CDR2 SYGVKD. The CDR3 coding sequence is TGTGCCATCCAGGGGACCAAACAGGGGGACACTGAAGCTTTCTTT. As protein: CAIQGTKQGDTEAFF.

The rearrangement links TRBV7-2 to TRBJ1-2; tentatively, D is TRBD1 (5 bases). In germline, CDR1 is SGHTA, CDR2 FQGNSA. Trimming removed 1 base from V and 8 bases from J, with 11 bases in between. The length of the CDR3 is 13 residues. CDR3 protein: CASSLGQSRGYTF. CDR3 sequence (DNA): TGTGCCAGCAGCTTAGGACAGTCTCGGGGCTACACCTTC.